One and the same sample provided the 4 T cell receptor beta chains below, sequenced in a study of cytomegalovirus exposure and HLA in healthy donors. The PCR ran on 60 Vbeta and 13 Jbeta primers. Generated by immunoSEQ multiplex PCR, the TCRdb table keeps only in-frame clones and is missing some. This repertoire shows some 100,000 clones, 75% found once; its top ten account for around 4.8%. Sequencing was done on a sample of PBMCs. Receptors originate from a woman aged 18-35 years in good health and CMV-seropositive.

The chain is built from TRBV15 and TRBJ2-1; 11 bases map to TRBD2. This CDR3 is built from 15 residues. Trimming cost V 4 bases and J 9 bases; bases outside gene matches: 8. The germline V gene encodes CDR1 LNHNV and CDR2 YYDKDF (reference sequence). The CDR3 DNA follows: TGTGCCACCAGCAAAATAGCGGGAGGGTGGGTTGAGCAGTTCTTC. It encodes CATSKIAGGWVEQFF.

The chain recombines TRBV28 with TRBJ2-3; the D is unclear. The CDR3 length is 12 residues. V was clipped by 3 bases and J by 6 bases, with 7 bases between them. Looked up from germline, CDR1 is MDHEN and CDR2 is SYDVKM. CDR3 amino acids: CASSLVRDTQYF. The CDR3 coding sequence is TGTGCCAGCAGTTTGGTCCGGGATACGCAGTATTTT.

This clone has more than one count but fewer than ten. The chain links TRBV7-3 to TRBJ2-3; 9 bases agree with TRBD2. There are 18 residues in the CDR3. V was pared by 0 bases and J by 6 bases, with 13 bases of the junction left unmatched. The germline gives CDR1 SGHTA, CDR2 FQGTGA. CDR3 sequence: CASSLTGGSGRGEDTQYF. DNA for the CDR3: TGTGCCAGCAGCTTAACCGGTGGTAGCGGGAGAGGTGAGGATACGCAGTATTTT.

This clone appeared once. This rearrangement joins TRBV30 to TRBJ1-3; 9 bases align to TRBD1. Germline CDR1 and CDR2: GTSNPN and SVGIG (reference sequence). The CDR3 length is 12 residues. Trimming took 4 bases from V and 9 from J; bases not matched to a gene: 4. The CDR3 DNA reads as TGTGCCTGGAAGGGACAGGGTTCCACCATATATTTT. Protein product: CAWKGQGSTIYF.